Shown below are 14 T cell receptor beta chains from a single sample sequenced in a study of blood T cell repertoires in COVID-19. Repertoires were generated with immunoSEQ multiplex PCR, while TCRdb's copy carries only in-frame clones and drops some. In the table there are 350,000 to 450,000 clones, 70% to 90% of which are singletons. The sample consisted of peripheral blood. These receptors all stem from a man between 35 and 55 years old with acute or convalescent COVID-19.

The chain joins TRBV10-1 to TRBJ1-1; 9 bases are a match to TRBD1. This CDR3 is 24 amino acids long. V was pared by 6 bases and J by 5 bases, with 37 bases of the junction left unmatched. Germline V gene data show CDR1 as WNHNN and CDR2 as SYGVQD (reference sequence). The chain's CDR3 is CASRWVLLCCVSRGQGRGRTEAFF. The CDR3 nucleotides read TGCGCCAGCAGATGGGTTCTGTTGTGTTGTGTTTCGAGGGGACAGGGAAGAGGTAGGACTGAAGCTTTCTTT.

In its sample, this clone was seen once. The V and J genes are TRBV6-5 and TRBJ2-1, with D tentatively TRBD2 (6 bases). V was cut by 8 bases and J by 5 bases, with 10 bases left in between. The CDR3 spans 12 residues. CDR1 is MNHEY, CDR2 SVGAGI, per germline. CDR3 coding DNA: TGTGCCAGCCCCCTAGCGAACAATGAGCAGTTCTTC. It encodes CASPLANNEQFF.

V gene TRBV19 combines with J gene TRBJ1-2, with D possibly matching TRBD1 (6 bases). Germline V lookup: CDR1 LNHDA, CDR2 SQIVND (reference sequence). V was clipped by 3 bases and J by 6 bases, with 14 bases between them. There are 14 residues in the CDR3. The CDR3 sequence: CASSIIRGSDGYTF. The CDR3, as DNA: TGTGCCAGTAGTATTATCAGGGGCTCAGATGGCTACACCTTC.

The chain uses TRBV24-1 and TRBJ2-1; TRBD2 agrees at 13 bases. V lost 6 bases, J lost 10 bases, and 8 bases stayed unmatched. The CDR3 covers 15 residues. The V gene's germline CDR1 is KGHDR and CDR2 SFDVKD. CDR3 region: CATSSGLAGNREQFF. CDR3 nucleotide sequence: TGTGCCACCAGTTCGGGACTAGCGGGAAACAGGGAGCAGTTCTTC.

This clone showed up many times. The CDR3 region has the DNA TGTGCCAGCAGCTTACTTTCTGGAAACACCATATATTTT. Encoded protein: CASSLLSGNTIYF. The chain uses TRBV11-1 and TRBJ1-3, with no clear D. The CDR3 consists of 13 residues. The V end was cut by 2 bases, the J end by 1 base, with 3 bases between. In germline, CDR1 is SGHAT, CDR2 FQDESV (reference sequence). The full variable domain, in which reference TRBV11-1 and TRBJ1-3 provide the parts outside the CDR3, is EAEVAQSPRYKITEKSQAVAFWCDPISGHATLYWYRQILGQGPELLVQFQDESVVDDSQLPKDRFSAERLKGVDSTLKIQPAELGDSAMYLCASSLLSGNTIYFGEGSWLTVV.

The rearrangement links TRBV6-5 to TRBJ2-4; D ambiguous. V lost 0 bases, J lost 5 bases, and 8 bases lay in between. CDR3 length: 14 amino acids. The germline CDR1 and CDR2 sequences are MNHEY and SVGAGI. This chain's CDR3 is CASSYSQVENIQYF. CDR3 nucleotides: TGTGCCAGCAGTTACTCCCAGGTAGAAAACATTCAGTACTTC.

This clone was detected only a few times. This chain links TRBV7-2 with TRBJ2-7; a weak D match, TRBD2 (5 bases). The CDR3 is made up of 13 amino acids. V dropped 5 bases and J dropped 3 bases, with 11 bases sitting between them. Germline V gene sequence: CDR1 SGHTA, CDR2 FQGNSA. CDR3: CASSDTRDYEQYF. CDR3 nucleotides: TGTGCCAGCAGCGACACCCGGGACTACGAGCAGTACTTC.

This rearrangement joins TRBV20-1 to TRBJ1-1, with a possible D match to TRBD1 (6 bases). The CDR3 consists of 11 residues. Per the germline V gene, CDR1 is DFQATT and CDR2 is SNEGSKA (reference sequence). V was pared by 4 bases and J by 8 bases, with 11 bases between. This CDR3 reads CSANRVLEAFF. Here the CDR3 DNA reads TGCAGTGCTAACAGGGTTCTCGAAGCTTTCTTT.

This chain connects TRBV27 to TRBJ2-3; 10 nucleotides agree with TRBD2. Germline V lookup: CDR1 MNHEY, CDR2 SMNVEV (reference sequence). V gave up 6 bases and J gave up 5 bases; unmatched junction bases: 14. The CDR3 loop spans 17 amino acids. DNA for the CDR3: TGTGCCAGCAGGCTAGCGGGGGTTTCTGTTAGGTTAGATACGCAGTATTTT. Translated: CASRLAGVSVRLDTQYF.

This clone appeared a single time. The V and J genes are TRBV28 and TRBJ2-1; 8 bases fit TRBD1. The J segment lost 6 bases and the V segment lost 2 bases, leaving 3 bases of the junction unmatched. Germline V CDR1 and CDR2: MDHEN, SYDVKM. The CDR3 contains 14 residues. The CDR3 DNA is TGTGCCAGCAGTTTAGTCGGACAGGGCAATGAGCAGTTCTTC. Its translation is CASSLVGQGNEQFF.

The chain has TRBV7-2 and TRBJ1-2, with 7 bases aligning to TRBD1. Looked up from germline, CDR1 is SGHTA and CDR2 is FQGNSA. V dropped 3 bases and J dropped 0; count of bases not matched to a gene: 4. The CDR3 length is 15 residues. CDR3 sequence (DNA): TGTGCCAGCAGCTTCACGACAGGGACTAACTATGGCTACACCTTC. Amino acids: CASSFTTGTNYGYTF.

The chain uses TRBV28 and TRBJ1-4; D gene ambiguous. V was pared by 8 bases and J by 7 bases, with 11 bases between. The CDR3 sequence is 12 residues long. Germline assignment: CDR1 MDHEN and CDR2 SYDVKM. The CDR3 coding sequence is TGTGCCAGCGGAGGTCGTACTGAAAAACTGTTTTTT. As protein: CASGGRTEKLFF.

This chain links TRBV6-5 with TRBJ1-3, with TRBD1 matching 8 bases. The J segment lost 1 base and the V segment lost 6 bases, leaving 5 bases of the junction unmatched. The CDR3 runs 15 residues. Germline V gene data show CDR1 as MNHEY and CDR2 as SVGAGI. Written as DNA, the CDR3 is TGTGCCAGCAGCCCAACAGGGGGTTCTGGAAACACCATATATTTT. Its protein is CASSPTGGSGNTIYF.

The chain combines TRBV2 with TRBJ2-3; tentatively, D is TRBD1 (5 bases). Germline CDR1 is SNHLY and CDR2 is FYNNEI. Trimming pared 3 bases from V and 0 bases from J, leaving 10 bases between. There are 15 residues in the CDR3. The chain's CDR3 is CASSDPGQSTDTQYF. The CDR3 region has the DNA TGTGCCAGCAGTGACCCAGGGCAGAGCACAGATACGCAGTATTTT.